These T cell receptor beta chains were read from a single sample in a study of radiation and T cells in renal cell carcinoma. The data were produced by immunoSEQ multiplex PCR, yet TCRdb's version contains in-frame clones alone and is incomplete. The sample lists roughly 100,000 clones, less than 90% occurring once. The sample here was blood, taken from a patient whose treatment included radiotherapy and nephrectomy. Receptors originate from a middle-aged man with renal cell carcinoma. Each CDR3 is given with its conserved first and last residue. Fields, in order: D gene, J gene, V gene, clone size, CDR3 DNA, CDR3 protein. A D gene is named only where the DNA matches it firmly. Expanded clones are given a class, and other clones once, few, many or no size at all.

NA | TRBJ1-3 | TRBV6-5 | NA | TGTGCCAGCAGTTCAGGGGAGTTACACTCTGGAAACACCATATATTTT | CASSSGELHSGNTIYF
TRBD1 | TRBJ1-2 | TRBV9 | NA | TGTGCCAGCAGCGTATCTCCCCAGGGGGCGAGATTGGTTAGTTATGGCTACACCTTC | CASSVSPQGARLVSYGYTF
NA | TRBJ2-2 | TRBV27 | once | TGTGCCAGCAGTTTCCAACAGCAAATCTACACCGGGGAGCTGTTTTTT | CASSFQQQIYTGELFF
TRBD1 | TRBJ2-3 | TRBV7-6 | once | TGTGCCAGCAGCCGGGACAGGGGGCAGGGAGATACGCAGTATTTT | CASSRDRGQGDTQYF
TRBD1 | TRBJ1-5 | TRBV6-6 | NA | TGTGCCAGCAGCCAGCCGCAGGGGGCTAGCAATCAGCCCCAGCATTTT | CASSQPQGASNQPQHF
NA | TRBJ2-7 | TRBV7-8 | NA | TGTGCCAGCTCGCGGGACCTCCCCTACGAGCAGTACTTC | CASSRDLPYEQYF
NA | TRBJ1-3 | TRBV15 | NA | TGTGCCACCAGCACCGCGGCGGGGGGCGCCGGAAACACCATATATTTT | CATSTAAGGAGNTIYF
TRBD2 | TRBJ2-1 | TRBV10-3 | NA | TGTGCCATTGAAACGGGGGGGCGGAAATTCTTC | CAIETGGRKFF
TRBD2 | TRBJ2-5 | TRBV4-1 | NA | TGCGCCAGCAGCCACCTCCTCAGGACTAGACAAGAGACCCAGTACTTC | CASSHLLRTRQETQYF
NA | TRBJ2-5 | TRBV29-1 | NA | TGCAGCGCCGGGGGTGACCAAGAGACCCAGTACTTC | CSAGGDQETQYF
TRBD1 | TRBJ1-4 | TRBV5-1 | NA | TGCGCCAGCAGCAGACAGGGGGTGATGGATGAAAAACTGTTTTTT | CASSRQGVMDEKLFF
NA | TRBJ2-3 | TRBV2 | NA | TGTGCCAGCACCCGACTTGGTTCTAGCACAGATACGCAGTATTTT | CASTRLGSSTDTQYF
TRBD2 | TRBJ2-7 | TRBV4-2 | NA | TGTGCCAGCAGCCAAGTTAGCGGGGGGGACGAGCAGTACTTC | CASSQVSGGDEQYF
NA | TRBJ2-4 | TRBV10-3 | NA | TGTGCCATCAGTGAGTCGTTGGCGGTAGCCAAAAACATTCAGTACTTC | CAISESLAVAKNIQYF
NA | TRBJ1-3 | TRBV7-6 | NA | TGTGCCAGCAGCTTAGTTCCTTTGGGACTTCTTATTGGAAACACCATATATTTT | CASSLVPLGLLIGNTIYF